This T cell receptor beta chain is drawn from a study of beta chain features in type 1 diabetes. Whole-study results and caveats: More deletions and fewer insertions at VDJ junctions were found in patients with type 1 diabetes. There was a moderate but significant shortening of TCRB CDR3s in all four CD4+ subsets of Type 1 diabetes patients. It was among patients, rather than healthy donors, that naive, central memory and Treg TCRB repertoires appeared more similar.

Trimming took 5 bases from V and 1 from J, leaving 13 bases between them. This CDR3 comprises 15 residues. The germline V gene has CDR1 SGHVS and CDR2 FNYEAQ. Sorted CD4+ subsets: naive, central memory, regulatory, stem cell-like memory (CD45RO/CCR7/CD25/CD127/CD95/CD27 panel). The isolated RNA, all of it, was reverse transcribed, so expressed TCRB transcripts were what got sequenced. Using immunoSEQ multiplex PCR, the repertoire was profiled, and TCRdb retains in-frame clones only, with some absent. Of 300,000 to 350,000 clones in the sample, roughly 14% were seen once. Of note for this clone: The antigen is not known.

The clonotype was recovered from a woman aged 18-30 years with type 1 diabetes. The chain combines TRBV7-6 with TRBJ2-3; tentatively, D is TRBD2 (5 bases). The specimen sequenced was naive CD4+ T cells from blood. CDR3 protein: CASSPRVGRTDTQYF. The CDR3 bases are TGTGCCAGCAGCCCGAGGGTCGGCCGCACAGATACGCAGTATTTT.